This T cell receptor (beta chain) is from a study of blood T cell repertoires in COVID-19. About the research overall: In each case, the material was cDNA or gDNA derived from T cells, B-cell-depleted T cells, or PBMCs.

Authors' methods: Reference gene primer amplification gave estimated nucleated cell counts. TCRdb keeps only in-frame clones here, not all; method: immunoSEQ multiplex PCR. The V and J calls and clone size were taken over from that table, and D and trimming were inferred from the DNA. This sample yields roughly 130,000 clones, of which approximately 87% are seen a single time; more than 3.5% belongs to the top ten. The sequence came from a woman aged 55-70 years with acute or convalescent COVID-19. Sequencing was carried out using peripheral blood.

The CDR3 coding sequence is TGTGCCAGTAGACAGCGGGAGGAGTCGAAGACCCAGTACTTC. Amino acids: CASRQREESKTQYF. This rearrangement joins TRBV19 to TRBJ2-5; 9 positions match TRBD2. The J segment lost 6 bases and the V segment lost 6 bases, leaving 8 bases of the junction unmatched. Germline CDR1 LNHDA, CDR2 SQIVND (reference sequence). This CDR3 is built from 14 residues.